The 17 T cell receptor beta chains reported below all come from one sample, sequenced in a study of identifying expanded T cells in peripheral blood. Method: immunoSEQ multiplex PCR; TCRdb's copy keeps in-frame clones and lacks some. The sample shows roughly 92,000 clones, more than 75% of them seen only once. The sequenced material came from blood. Receptor source: a person aged 18 to 70 in good health.

This chain connects TRBV4-3 to TRBJ1-6; no clear D gene. The CDR3 sequence is 15 residues long. Germline CDR1 reads LGHNA; CDR2 reads YSLEER. V was shortened by 0 bases and J by 7 bases, with 10 bases between the two germline ends. The CDR3 protein is CASSQDHRTNSPLHF. The CDR3 DNA reads TGCGCCAGCAGCCAAGATCACCGGACCAATTCACCCCTCCACTTT.

CDR3 coding DNA: TGTGCCAGCAGCTTAGAGTTCAGTATGAACACTGAAGCTTTCTTT. Encoded protein: CASSLEFSMNTEAFF. This chain joins TRBV7-8 and TRBJ1-1; D uncertain. Germline V lookup: CDR1 SGHVS, CDR2 FQNEAQ. The CDR3 length is 15 residues. V lost 1 base and J 0 bases, leaving 9 bases between the germline ends.

This clone was picked up one time. V is TRBV7-8 and J is TRBJ1-4, with a tentative D call TRBD1 (6 bases). V lost 3 bases, J lost 8 bases, and 13 bases lay in between. The CDR3 consists of 14 residues. Germline V gene sequence: CDR1 SGHVS, CDR2 FQNEAQ. Here the CDR3 reads CASSFGGLEEKLFF. In DNA form, the CDR3 reads TGTGCCAGCAGCTTTGGGGGGCTAGAGGAAAAACTGTTTTTT. Filled out from reference TRBV7-8 and TRBJ1-4, the complete variable domain reads GAGVSQSPRYKVAKRGQDVALRCDPISGHVSLFWYQQALGQGPEFLTYFQNEAQLDKSGLPSDRFFAERPEGSVSTLKIQRTQQEDSAVYLCASSFGGLEEKLFFGSGTQLSVL.

The V gene is TRBV6-5, the J gene TRBJ1-4; 7 bases are shared with TRBD1. Unmatched junction bases numbered 2, after V lost 2 bases and J lost 5 bases. Germline lookup yields CDR1 MNHEY and CDR2 SVGAGI. The CDR3 extends over 14 amino acids. The CDR3 nucleotides are TGTGCCAGCAGTTACGACAGGGTGAATGAAAAACTGTTTTTT. It yields the protein CASSYDRVNEKLFF.

This chain uses TRBV5-1 with TRBJ2-7; D perhaps matches TRBD2 (6 bases). Germline V lookup: CDR1 SGHRS, CDR2 YFSETQ. The CDR3 runs 14 residues. V shed 4 bases and J shed 6 bases, with 17 bases lying between them. In DNA, the CDR3 is TGCGCCAGCAGCCAGGAGGGGACCGGCGGCGAGCAGTACTTC. Protein: CASSQEGTGGEQYF.

This clone has just a few counts. V gene TRBV6-4 combines with J gene TRBJ2-2; no reliable D call. V lost 4 bases, J lost 3 bases, and 6 bases lay in between. CDR1 and CDR2 (germline): MRHNA, SNTAGT. The CDR3 extends over 13 amino acids. Written as DNA, the CDR3 is TGTGCCAGCAGTGGCCGGGACACCGGGGAGCTGTTTTTT. It is translated as CASSGRDTGELFF.

This chain connects TRBV28 to TRBJ1-2; D is uncertain. Trimming took off 3 bases at V and 6 bases at J, with 5 bases between the two ends. This CDR3 region has 11 residues. Germline assignment: CDR1 MDHEN and CDR2 SYDVKM. The chain's CDR3 is CASSFKNGYTF. CDR3 in DNA: TGTGCCAGCAGTTTTAAGAATGGCTACACCTTC.

V is TRBV27 and J is TRBJ1-2; possibly TRBD1 for D (6 bases). The germline V gene encodes CDR1 MNHEY and CDR2 SMNVEV (reference sequence). CDR3 length: 15 residues. Trimming cost V 3 bases and J 6 bases, with 17 bases left between them. The CDR3 region is CASSFTGQSFHGYTF. The CDR3 DNA follows: TGTGCCAGCAGTTTTACCGGACAGAGTTTCCATGGCTACACCTTC.

The gene calls are TRBV4-2 and TRBJ2-5, with 11 bases that match TRBD2. Germline V gene lookup returns CDR1 LGHNA and CDR2 YNFKEQ. J was trimmed by 4 bases and V by 1 base; bases with no gene match: 8. The CDR3 runs to 17 residues. The CDR3 loop is CASSQGDSGGAGETQYF. CDR3 sequence (DNA): TGTGCCAGCAGCCAAGGGGATAGCGGGGGGGCCGGAGAGACCCAGTACTTC.

This chain links TRBV6-5 with TRBJ2-5; the D gene is possibly TRBD2 (6 bases). V lost 6 bases, J lost 5 bases, and 10 bases lay in between. The CDR3 contains 12 residues. The germline gives CDR1 MNHEY, CDR2 SVGAGI. CDR3 protein: CASSGTLETQYF. DNA for the CDR3: TGTGCCAGCAGCGGGACTTTGGAGACCCAGTACTTC.

The chain links TRBV5-1 to TRBJ1-5; 9 bases align to TRBD1. The CDR3 runs to 14 residues. Germline V CDR1 and CDR2: SGHRS, YFSETQ. Trimming took 3 bases from V and 9 from J; bases not matched to a gene: 7. The CDR3 DNA is TGCGCCAGCAGCTCGGGACAGGGCAACACGCCCCAGCATTTT. Its protein product is CASSSGQGNTPQHF. The variable domain in full, completed from reference TRBV5-1 and TRBJ1-5, reads KAGVTQTPRYLIKTRGQQVTLSCSPISGHRSVSWYQQTPGQGLQFLFEYFSETQRNKGNFPGRFSGRQFSNSRSEMNVSTLELGDSALYLCASSSGQGNTPQHFGDGTRLSIL.

The chain carries TRBV2 and TRBJ1-5; no definite D call. Trimming cost V 2 bases and J 5 bases, with 10 bases left between them. This CDR3 spans 14 amino acids. Germline CDR1 SNHLY, CDR2 FYNNEI. The CDR3 DNA is TGTGCCAGCAGTGAAACGGTTGGCGATCAGCCCCAGCATTTT. This sequence encodes CASSETVGDQPQHF.

V usage is TRBV4-1 and J usage is TRBJ2-3; D unclear. Looked up from germline, CDR1 is MGHRA and CDR2 is YSYEKL. The CDR3 contains 13 residues. V gave up 0 bases and J gave up 10 bases, with 11 bases separating them. As DNA, the CDR3 is TGCGCCAGCAGCCAAGATCACAGTAGAGCGCAGTATTTT. Protein: CASSQDHSRAQYF.

The CDR3 here is CASSLPGPDYGYTF. CDR3 bases: TGTGCCAGCAGCTTGCCGGGTCCGGACTATGGCTACACCTTC. V gene TRBV5-6 combines with J gene TRBJ1-2; D is unresolved. In germline, CDR1 is SGHDT, CDR2 YYEEEE. The CDR3 is made up of 14 amino acids. V was shortened by 1 base and J by 3 bases, with 10 bases between the two germline ends.

The chain uses TRBV10-1 and TRBJ2-1; 9 nucleotides match TRBD1. Germline V lookup: CDR1 WNHNN, CDR2 SYGVQD (reference sequence). This CDR3 has 12 amino acids. The J segment lost 15 bases and the V segment lost 2 bases, leaving 5 bases of the junction unmatched. CDR3 amino acids: CASSESGTGLFF. The CDR3 region has the DNA TGCGCCAGCAGTGAGAGCGGGACAGGGCTGTTCTTC.

The chain uses TRBV7-2 and TRBJ1-1, with a tentative D call TRBD1 (5 bases). The germline V and J ends were trimmed by 1 base and 6 bases, with 12 bases remaining between them. This CDR3 region has 14 residues. Germline V lookup: CDR1 SGHTA, CDR2 FQGNSA. CDR3 sequence: CASSLVSGLAEAFF. The DNA for the CDR3 is TGTGCCAGCAGCTTAGTGTCGGGGCTGGCTGAAGCTTTCTTT.

As regards this clone: Mismatch with germline at one junction end may stem from a read error. The V gene is TRBV4-3, the J gene TRBJ2-2; 8 bases agree with TRBD1. Germline loops: CDR1 LGHNA, CDR2 YSLEER. This CDR3 has 19 amino acids. CDR3 protein: CASGQVAGGGLYSTGELFF. The CDR3 DNA sequence: TGCGCCAGCGGCCAAGTGGCAGGGGGCGGTTTGTATAGCACCGGGGAGCTGTTTTTT.